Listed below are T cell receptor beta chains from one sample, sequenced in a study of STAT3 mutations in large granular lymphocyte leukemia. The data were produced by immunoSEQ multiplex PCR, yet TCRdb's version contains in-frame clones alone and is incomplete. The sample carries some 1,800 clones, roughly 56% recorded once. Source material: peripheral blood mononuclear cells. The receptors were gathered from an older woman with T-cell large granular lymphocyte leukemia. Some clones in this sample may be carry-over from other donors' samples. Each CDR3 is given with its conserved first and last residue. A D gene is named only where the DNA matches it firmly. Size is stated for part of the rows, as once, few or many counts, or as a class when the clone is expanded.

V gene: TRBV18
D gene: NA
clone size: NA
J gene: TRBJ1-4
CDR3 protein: CASSPRGEKLFF
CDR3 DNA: TGTGCCAGCTCACCACGGGGAGAAAAACTGTTTTTT

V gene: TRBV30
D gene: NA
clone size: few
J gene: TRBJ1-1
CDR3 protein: CAWTEGWNTEAFF
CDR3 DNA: TGTGCCTGGACTGAGGGCTGGAACACTGAAGCTTTCTTT

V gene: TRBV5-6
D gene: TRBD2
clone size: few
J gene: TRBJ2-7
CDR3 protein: CASSLAGRGDEQYF
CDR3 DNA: TGTGCCAGCAGCTTGGCAGGGAGGGGAGACGAGCAGTACTTC

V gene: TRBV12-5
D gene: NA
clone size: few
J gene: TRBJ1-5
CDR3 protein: CASGHGQHSNQPQHF
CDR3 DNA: TGTGCTAGTGGTCACGGACAGCATAGCAATCAGCCCCAGCATTTT

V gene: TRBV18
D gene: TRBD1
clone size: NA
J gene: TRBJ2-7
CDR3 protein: CASSPPDRETYEQYF
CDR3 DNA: TGTGCCAGCTCACCGCCGGACAGGGAGACCTACGAGCAGTACTTC

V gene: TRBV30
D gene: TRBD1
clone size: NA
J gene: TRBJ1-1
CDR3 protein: CAWSFQGATEAFF
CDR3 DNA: TGTGCCTGGAGTTTCCAGGGGGCGACTGAAGCTTTCTTT

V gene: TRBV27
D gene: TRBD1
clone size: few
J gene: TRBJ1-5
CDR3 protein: CASSVGQGENQPQHF
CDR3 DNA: TGTGCCAGCAGTGTGGGACAGGGGGAGAATCAGCCCCAGCATTTT

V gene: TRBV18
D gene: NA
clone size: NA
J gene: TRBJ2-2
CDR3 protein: CASSPPMREPGELFF
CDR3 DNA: TGTGCCAGCTCACCACCGATGAGGGAACCCGGGGAGCTGTTTTTT

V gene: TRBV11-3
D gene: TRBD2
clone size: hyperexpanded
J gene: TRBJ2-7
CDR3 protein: CASRASGSDEQYF
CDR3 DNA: TGTGCCAGCAGGGCTAGCGGGAGCGACGAGCAGTACTTC

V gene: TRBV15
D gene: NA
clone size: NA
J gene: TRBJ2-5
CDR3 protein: CATSTRDSLQETQYF
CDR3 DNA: TGTGCCACCAGCACTCGGGATAGCCTCCAAGAGACCCAGTACTTC

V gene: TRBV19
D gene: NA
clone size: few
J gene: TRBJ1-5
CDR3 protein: CASMVGGKGNQPQHF
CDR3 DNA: TGTGCCAGTATGGTAGGGGGAAAGGGCAATCAGCCCCAGCATTTT

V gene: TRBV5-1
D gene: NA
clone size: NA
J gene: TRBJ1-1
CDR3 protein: CASSLGTGVYTEAFF
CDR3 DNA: TGCGCCAGCAGCTTGGGGACTGGGGTCTACACTGAAGCTTTCTTT

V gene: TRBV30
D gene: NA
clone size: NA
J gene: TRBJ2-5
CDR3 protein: CAWSTRGTQYF
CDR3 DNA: TGTGCCTGGAGTACAAGGGGGACCCAGTACTTC

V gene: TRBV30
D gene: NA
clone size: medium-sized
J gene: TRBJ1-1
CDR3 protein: CAWLFNTEAFF
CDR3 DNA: TGTGCCTGGCTATTTAACACTGAAGCTTTCTTT

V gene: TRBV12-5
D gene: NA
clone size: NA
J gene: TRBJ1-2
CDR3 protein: CASGLTGFNYGYTF
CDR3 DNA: TGTGCTAGTGGTTTGACAGGGTTTAACTATGGCTACACCTTC

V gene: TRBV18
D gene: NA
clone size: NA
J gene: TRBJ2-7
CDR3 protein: CASSPPDNSYEQYF
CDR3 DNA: TGTGCCAGCTCACCACCCGACAACTCCTACGAGCAGTACTTC